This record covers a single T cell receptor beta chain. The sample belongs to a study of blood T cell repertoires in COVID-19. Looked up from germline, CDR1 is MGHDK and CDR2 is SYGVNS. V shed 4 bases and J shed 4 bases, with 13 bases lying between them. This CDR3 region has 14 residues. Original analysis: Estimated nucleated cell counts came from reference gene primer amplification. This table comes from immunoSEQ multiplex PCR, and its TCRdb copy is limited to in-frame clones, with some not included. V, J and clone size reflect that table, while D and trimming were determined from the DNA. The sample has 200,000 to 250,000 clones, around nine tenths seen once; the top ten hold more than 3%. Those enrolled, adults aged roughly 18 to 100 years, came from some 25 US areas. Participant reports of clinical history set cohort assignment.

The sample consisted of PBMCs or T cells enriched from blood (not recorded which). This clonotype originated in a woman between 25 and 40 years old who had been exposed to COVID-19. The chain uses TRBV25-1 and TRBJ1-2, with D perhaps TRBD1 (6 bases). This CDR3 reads CASSGTGHIYGYTF. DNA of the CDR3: TGTGCCAGCAGTGGGACGGGACATATCTATGGCTACACCTTC.